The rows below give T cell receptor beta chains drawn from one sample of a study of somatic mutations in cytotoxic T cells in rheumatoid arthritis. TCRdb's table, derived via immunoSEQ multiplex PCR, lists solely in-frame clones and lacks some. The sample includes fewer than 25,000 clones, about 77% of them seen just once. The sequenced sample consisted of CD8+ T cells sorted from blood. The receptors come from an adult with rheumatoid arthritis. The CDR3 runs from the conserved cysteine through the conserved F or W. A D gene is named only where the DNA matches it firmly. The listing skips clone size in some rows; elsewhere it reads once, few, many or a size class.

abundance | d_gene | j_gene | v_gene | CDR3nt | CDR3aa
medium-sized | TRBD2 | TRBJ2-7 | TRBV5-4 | TGTGCCAGCAGCTCCATCAGGACTAGCGGGAGGTACGAGCAGTACTTC | CASSSIRTSGRYEQYF
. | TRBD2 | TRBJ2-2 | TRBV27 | TGTGCCAGCAGTTTCCACAGGGGACTAGCAAACACCGGGGAGCTGTTTTTT | CASSFHRGLANTGELFF
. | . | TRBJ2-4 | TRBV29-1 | TGCAGCGTTGAAACTCTGGACGGTATCAGGAACATTCAGTACTTC | CSVETLDGIRNIQYF
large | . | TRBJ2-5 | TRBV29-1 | TGCAGTCTAATGCGGGACGGCGGAGAGACCCAGTACTTC | CSLMRDGGETQYF
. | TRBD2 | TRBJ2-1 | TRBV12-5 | TGTGCTAGTGGTTTGGTCCAACTAGCGGGAGGGACCTACAATGAGCAGTTCTTC | CASGLVQLAGGTYNEQFF
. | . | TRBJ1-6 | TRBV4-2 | TGTGCCAGCAGCGAAGACGGGGGGGGTAATTCACCCCTCCACTTT | CASSEDGGGNSPLHF
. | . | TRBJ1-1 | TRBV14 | TGTGCCAGCAGCCCCACAGTTTTAGACAGGAGATACACTGAAGCTTTCTTT | CASSPTVLDRRYTEAFF
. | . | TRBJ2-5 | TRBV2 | TGTGCCAGCAGTGAAGCGACTAGGATACAAGAGACCCAGTACTTC | CASSEATRIQETQYF
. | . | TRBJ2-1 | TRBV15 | TGTGCCACCAGCGGGGGGTTAGGATCCAATGAGCAGTTCTTC | CATSGGLGSNEQFF
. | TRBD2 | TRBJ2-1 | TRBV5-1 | TGCGCCAGCACCCCTCCGGGGGGTTACAATGAGCAGTTCTTC | CASTPPGGYNEQFF
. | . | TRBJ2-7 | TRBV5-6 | TGTGCCAGCAGCTTGGGTGCTGTCCCTCGGTACGAGCAGTACTTC | CASSLGAVPRYEQYF
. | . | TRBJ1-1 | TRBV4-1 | TGCGCCAGCAGCCAAGAAACCGGGAACACTGAAGCTTTCTTT | CASSQETGNTEAFF
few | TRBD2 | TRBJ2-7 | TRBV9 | TGTGCCAGCAGCCCGACAGGGACTAGCGGTACCGAGCAGTACTTC | CASSPTGTSGTEQYF
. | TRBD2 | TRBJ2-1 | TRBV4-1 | TGCGCCAGCAGCCAAGATAGCGGGGCCAGCTCCTACAATGAGCAGTTCTTC | CASSQDSGASSYNEQFF
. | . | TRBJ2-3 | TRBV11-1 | TGTGCCAGCAGCCCCTTTACGGTTCCAGGTACGCAGTATTTT | CASSPFTVPGTQYF